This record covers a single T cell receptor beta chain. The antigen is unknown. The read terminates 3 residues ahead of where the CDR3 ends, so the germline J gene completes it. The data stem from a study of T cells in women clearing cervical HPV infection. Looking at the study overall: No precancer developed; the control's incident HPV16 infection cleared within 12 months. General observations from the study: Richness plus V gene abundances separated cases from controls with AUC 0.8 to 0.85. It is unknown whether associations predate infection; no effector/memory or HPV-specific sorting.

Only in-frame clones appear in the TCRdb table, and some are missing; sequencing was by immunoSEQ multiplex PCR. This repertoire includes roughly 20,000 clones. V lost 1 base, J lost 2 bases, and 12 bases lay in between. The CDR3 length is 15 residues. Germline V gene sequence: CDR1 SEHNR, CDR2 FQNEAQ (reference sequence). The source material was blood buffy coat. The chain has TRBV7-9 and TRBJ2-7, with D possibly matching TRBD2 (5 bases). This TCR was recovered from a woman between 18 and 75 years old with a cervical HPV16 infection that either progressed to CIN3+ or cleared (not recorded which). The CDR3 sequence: CASSLGLAGTYEQYF. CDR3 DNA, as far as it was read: TGTGCCAGCAGCTTAGGGCTCGCGGGCACCTACGAG.